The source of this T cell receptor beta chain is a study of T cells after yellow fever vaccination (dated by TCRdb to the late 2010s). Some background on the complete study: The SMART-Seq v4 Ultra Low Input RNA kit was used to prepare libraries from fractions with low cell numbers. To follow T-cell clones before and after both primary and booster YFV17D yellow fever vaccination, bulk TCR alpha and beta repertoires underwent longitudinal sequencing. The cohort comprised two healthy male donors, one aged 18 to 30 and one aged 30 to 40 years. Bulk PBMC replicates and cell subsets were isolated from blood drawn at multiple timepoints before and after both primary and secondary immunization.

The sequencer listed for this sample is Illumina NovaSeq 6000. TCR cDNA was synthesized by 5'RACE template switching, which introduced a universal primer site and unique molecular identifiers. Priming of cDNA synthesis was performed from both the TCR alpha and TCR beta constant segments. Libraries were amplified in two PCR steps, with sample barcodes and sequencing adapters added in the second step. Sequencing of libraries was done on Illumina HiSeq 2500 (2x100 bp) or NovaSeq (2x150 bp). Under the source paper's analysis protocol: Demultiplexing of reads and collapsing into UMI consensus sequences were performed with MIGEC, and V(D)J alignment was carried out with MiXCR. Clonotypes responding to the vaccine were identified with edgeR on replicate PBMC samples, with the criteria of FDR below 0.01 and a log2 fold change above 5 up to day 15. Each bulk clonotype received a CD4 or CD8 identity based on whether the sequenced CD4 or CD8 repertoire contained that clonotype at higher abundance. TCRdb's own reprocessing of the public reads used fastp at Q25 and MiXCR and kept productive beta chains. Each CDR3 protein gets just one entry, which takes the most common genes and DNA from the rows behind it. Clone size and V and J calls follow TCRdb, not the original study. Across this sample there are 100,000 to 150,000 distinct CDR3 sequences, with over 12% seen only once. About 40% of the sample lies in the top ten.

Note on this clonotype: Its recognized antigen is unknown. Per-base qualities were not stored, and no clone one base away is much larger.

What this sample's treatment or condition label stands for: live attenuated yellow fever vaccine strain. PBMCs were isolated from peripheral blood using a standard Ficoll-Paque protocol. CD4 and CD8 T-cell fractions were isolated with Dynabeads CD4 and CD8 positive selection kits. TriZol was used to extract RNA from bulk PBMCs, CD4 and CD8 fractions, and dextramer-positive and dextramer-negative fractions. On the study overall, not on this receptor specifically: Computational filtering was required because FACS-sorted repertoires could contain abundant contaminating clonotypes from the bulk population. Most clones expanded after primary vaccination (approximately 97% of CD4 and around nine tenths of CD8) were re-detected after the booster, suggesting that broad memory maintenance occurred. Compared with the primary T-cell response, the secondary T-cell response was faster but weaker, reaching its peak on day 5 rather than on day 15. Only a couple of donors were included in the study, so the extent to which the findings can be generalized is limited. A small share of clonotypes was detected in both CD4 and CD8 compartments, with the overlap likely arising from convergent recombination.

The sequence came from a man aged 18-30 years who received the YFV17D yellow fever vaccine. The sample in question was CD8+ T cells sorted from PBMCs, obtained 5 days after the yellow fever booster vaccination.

The CDR3 amino acid sequence is: CASSFLGPGELFF. The nucleotides are TGTGCCAGCAGTTTTCTGGGGCCCGGGGAGCTGTTTTTT. The rearranged chain carries TRBV28 and TRBJ2-2; possibly the D gene is TRBD1, per 5 matching bases. The CDR3 runs 13 amino acids, cysteine and phenylalanine included. The retained sequence is limited to the CDR3, 39 bases, with the frame set at the first base. Taken from the germline V gene, the CDR1 and CDR2 loops are MDHEN and SYDVKM. V sheds 3 bases and J sheds 6 bases, leaving 8 bases between their ends.